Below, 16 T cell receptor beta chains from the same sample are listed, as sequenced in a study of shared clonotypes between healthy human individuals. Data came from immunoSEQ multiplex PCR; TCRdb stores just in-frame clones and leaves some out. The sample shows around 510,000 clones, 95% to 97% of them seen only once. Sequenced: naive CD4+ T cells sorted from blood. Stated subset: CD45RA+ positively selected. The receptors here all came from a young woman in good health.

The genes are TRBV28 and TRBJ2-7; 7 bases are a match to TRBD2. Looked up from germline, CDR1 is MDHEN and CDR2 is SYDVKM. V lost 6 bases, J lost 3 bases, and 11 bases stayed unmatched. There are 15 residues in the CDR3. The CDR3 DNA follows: TGTGCCAGCAGCCCACTTGGGGGGGAAAACTACGAGCAGTACTTC. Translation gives CASSPLGGENYEQYF. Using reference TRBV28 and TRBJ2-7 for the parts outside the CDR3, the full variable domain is DVKVTQSSRYLVKRTGEKVFLECVQDMDHENMFWYRQDPGLGLRLIYFSYDVKMKEKGDIPEGYSVSREKKERFSLILESASTNQTSMYLCASSPLGGENYEQYFGPGTRLTVT.

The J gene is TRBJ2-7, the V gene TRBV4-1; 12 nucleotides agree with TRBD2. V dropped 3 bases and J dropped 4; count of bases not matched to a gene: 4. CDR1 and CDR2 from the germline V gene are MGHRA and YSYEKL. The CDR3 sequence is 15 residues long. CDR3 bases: TGCGCCAGCAGCCATATGACTAGCGGGAGTTACGAGCAGTACTTC. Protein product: CASSHMTSGSYEQYF.

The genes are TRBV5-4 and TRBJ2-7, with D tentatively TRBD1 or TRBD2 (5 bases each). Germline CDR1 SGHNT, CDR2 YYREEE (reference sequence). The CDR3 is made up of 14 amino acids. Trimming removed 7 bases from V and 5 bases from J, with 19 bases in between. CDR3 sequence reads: CASHGARSVDEQYF. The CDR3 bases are TGTGCCAGCCACGGGGCGAGGTCGGTGGACGAGCAGTACTTC.

CDR3 bases: TGTGCCTGGAGTTCCCCCACCGGGACCTCCTACGAGCAGTACTTC. Protein: CAWSSPTGTSYEQYF. The gene calls are TRBV30 and TRBJ2-7; D possibly matches TRBD1 or TRBD2 (5 bases each). The V end lost 2 bases, the J end lost 0 bases, and 14 bases lay between the germline ends. CDR3 length equals 15 residues. CDR1 is GTSNPN and CDR2 is SVGIG in the germline V gene (reference sequence).

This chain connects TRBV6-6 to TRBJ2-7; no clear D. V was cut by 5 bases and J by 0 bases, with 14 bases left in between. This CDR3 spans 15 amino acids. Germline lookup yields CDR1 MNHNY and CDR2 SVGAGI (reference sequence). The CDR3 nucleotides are TGTGCCAGCAGTCCACAGCGTCGAGACTCCTACGAGCAGTACTTC. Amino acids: CASSPQRRDSYEQYF.

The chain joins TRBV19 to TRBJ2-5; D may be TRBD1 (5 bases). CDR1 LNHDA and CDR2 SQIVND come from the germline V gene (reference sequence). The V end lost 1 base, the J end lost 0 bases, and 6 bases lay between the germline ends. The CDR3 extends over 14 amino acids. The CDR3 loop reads CASSIGTNQETQYF. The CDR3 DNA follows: TGTGCCAGTAGTATAGGGACAAACCAAGAGACCCAGTACTTC.

CDR3 amino acids: CASSQPIRRDNEQFF. The CDR3 bases are TGCGCCAGCAGCCAACCAATCAGGAGGGACAATGAGCAGTTCTTC. The V call is TRBV4-1, the J call TRBJ2-1; tentatively, D is TRBD2 (6 bases). The CDR3 spans 15 residues. Trimming shortened V by 2 bases and J by 5 bases, and 13 bases separated the two germline ends. Germline V gene sequence: CDR1 MGHRA, CDR2 YSYEKL.

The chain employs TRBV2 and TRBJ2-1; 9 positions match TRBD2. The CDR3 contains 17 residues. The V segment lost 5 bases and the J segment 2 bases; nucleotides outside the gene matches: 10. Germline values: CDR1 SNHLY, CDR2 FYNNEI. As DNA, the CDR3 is TGTGCCAGCAGTCGGGGACTAGCCGGGGACCCCTACAATGAGCAGTTCTTC. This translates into CASSRGLAGDPYNEQFF.

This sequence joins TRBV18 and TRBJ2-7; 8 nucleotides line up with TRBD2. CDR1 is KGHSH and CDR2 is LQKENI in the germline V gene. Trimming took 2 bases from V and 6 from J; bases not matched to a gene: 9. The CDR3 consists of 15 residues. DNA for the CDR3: TGTGCCAGCTCACCAGGTCGAGCGGGAGCCCCCGAGCAGTACTTC. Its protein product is CASSPGRAGAPEQYF.

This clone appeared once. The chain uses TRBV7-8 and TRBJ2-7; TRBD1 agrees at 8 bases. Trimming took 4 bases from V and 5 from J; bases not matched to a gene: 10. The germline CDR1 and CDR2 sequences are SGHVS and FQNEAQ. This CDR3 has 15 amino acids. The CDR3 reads CASSYAGTGINEQYF. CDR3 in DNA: TGTGCCAGCAGCTACGCCGGGACAGGTATTAACGAGCAGTACTTC. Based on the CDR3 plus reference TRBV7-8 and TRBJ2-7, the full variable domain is GAGVSQSPRYKVAKRGQDVALRCDPISGHVSLFWYQQALGQGPEFLTYFQNEAQLDKSGLPSDRFFAERPEGSVSTLKIQRTQQEDSAVYLCASSYAGTGINEQYFGPGTRLTVT.

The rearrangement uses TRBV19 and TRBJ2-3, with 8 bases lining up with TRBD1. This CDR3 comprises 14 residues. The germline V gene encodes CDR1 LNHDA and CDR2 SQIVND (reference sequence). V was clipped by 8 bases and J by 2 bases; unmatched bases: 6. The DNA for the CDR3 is TGTGCCAGTTTAGACAGGGGCTACACAGATACGCAGTATTTT. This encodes CASLDRGYTDTQYF.

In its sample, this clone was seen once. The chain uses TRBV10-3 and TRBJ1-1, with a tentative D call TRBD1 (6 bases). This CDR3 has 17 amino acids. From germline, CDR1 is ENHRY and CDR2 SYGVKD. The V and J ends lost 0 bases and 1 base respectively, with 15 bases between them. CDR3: CAISESVGHAKNTEAFF. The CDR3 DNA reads TGTGCCATCAGTGAGTCGGTGGGACACGCTAAGAACACTGAAGCTTTCTTT.

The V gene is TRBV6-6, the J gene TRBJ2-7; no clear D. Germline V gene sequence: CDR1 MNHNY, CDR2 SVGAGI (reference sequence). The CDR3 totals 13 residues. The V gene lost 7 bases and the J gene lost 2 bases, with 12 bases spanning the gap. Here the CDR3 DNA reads TGTGCCAGCACCCGGACGGGCACCTACGAGCAGTACTTC. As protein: CASTRTGTYEQYF.

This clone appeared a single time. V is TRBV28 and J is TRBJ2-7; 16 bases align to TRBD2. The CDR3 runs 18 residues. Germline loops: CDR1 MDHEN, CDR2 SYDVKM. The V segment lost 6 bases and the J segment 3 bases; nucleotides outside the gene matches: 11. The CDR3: CASRREGLAGGASYEQYF. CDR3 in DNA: TGTGCCAGCAGGCGAGAGGGACTAGCGGGAGGGGCAAGCTACGAGCAGTACTTC.

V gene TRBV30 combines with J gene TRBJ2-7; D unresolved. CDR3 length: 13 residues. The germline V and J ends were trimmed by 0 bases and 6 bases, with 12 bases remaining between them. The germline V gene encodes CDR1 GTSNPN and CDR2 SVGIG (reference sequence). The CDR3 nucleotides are TGTGCCTGGAGTGTATCTGCTGAGGCCGAGCAGTACTTC. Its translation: CAWSVSAEAEQYF.

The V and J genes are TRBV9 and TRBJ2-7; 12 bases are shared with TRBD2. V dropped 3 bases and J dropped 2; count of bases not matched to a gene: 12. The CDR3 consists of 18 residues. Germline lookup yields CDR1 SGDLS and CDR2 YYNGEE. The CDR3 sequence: CASSEDRGTSGRTYEQYF. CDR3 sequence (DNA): TGTGCCAGCAGCGAAGACAGGGGTACTAGCGGGAGGACCTACGAGCAGTACTTC.